This T cell receptor (beta chain) derives from a study of tumor and adjacent non-tumor tissue in lung cancer. Study-level background: Patients were aged roughly 30 to 76, roughly 9 men and about 5 women, stage I to III.

Comments on this clonotype: One end of the junction is discordant with germline, which a read error may explain.

A modified ARM-PCR protocol with three rounds of nested PCR amplified TCRbeta. TCRdb re-called the multiplex PCR reads with MiXCR, one entry per CDR3 protein. This sample has roughly 81,000 distinct CDR3 sequences; around 65% occur once, and the top ten carry roughly 15%. The CDR3 is 14 amino acids. CDR1 and CDR2 (germline): MDHEN, SYDVKM. No cell sorting was done before RNA was extracted from the tissue. Source material: lung tumor tissue. The clonotype was recovered from a man between 65 and 85 years old with non-small cell lung cancer. This sequence joins TRBV28 and TRBJ2-1, with TRBD1 matching 7 bases. The CDR3 nucleotides read TGTGCCTGCAGTTTATGGGACAGAGACAATGAGCAGTTCTTC. Translated, it gives CACSLWDRDNEQFF.